This T cell receptor (beta chain) was observed in a study of blood T cell repertoires in COVID-19. The CDR3 is 13 amino acids. Germline CDR1 LNHDA, CDR2 SQIVND (reference sequence). Clones were sequenced by immunoSEQ multiplex PCR, and TCRdb holds only the in-frame ones, with some missing. The sample has hundreds of thousands of clones; roughly 89% are singletons. The clonotype originates from a woman in her thirties with active or convalescent COVID-19. The chain recombines TRBV19 with TRBJ1-3; no reliable D call. Sequencing was carried out using peripheral blood. Written as DNA, the CDR3 is TGTGCTGCGGGATCCCTCTCTGGAAACACCATATATTTT. This sequence encodes CAAGSLSGNTIYF.